The 10 T cell receptor beta chains reported below all come from one sample, sequenced in a study of OX40 agonist ivuxolimab in advanced cancers. Assay: immunoSEQ multiplex PCR; the TCRdb copy retains only in-frame clones and omits some. Of 45,000 or so clones in the sample, approximately 91% are singletons; the top ten hold 19%. The sample in question was CD4+ or CD8+ T cells sorted from blood, obtained in a trial of the OX40 agonist ivuxolimab. Receptors were obtained from an adult with an advanced solid tumor such as melanoma, head and neck, liver or kidney cancer.

The chain employs TRBV7-2 and TRBJ2-5; the match to TRBD2 covers 9 bases. Germline CDR1 SGHTA, CDR2 FQGNSA. With 5 bases clipped from V and 3 bases from J, the junction kept 13 bases outside the gene matches. CDR3 size: 17 residues. The chain's CDR3 is CASSQPVTSGWEETQYF. CDR3 DNA: TGTGCCAGCAGCCAGCCTGTTACTAGCGGGTGGGAAGAGACCCAGTACTTC.

The chain recombines TRBV4-1 with TRBJ1-1, with D maybe TRBD1 (6 bases). Between the trimmed V and J ends, which lost 1 base and 2 bases, there was a span of 11 bases. Germline-derived CDR1 and CDR2 are MGHRA and YSYEKL. CDR3 size: 15 residues. Written as DNA, the CDR3 is TGCGCCAGCAGCCAAGGGGCAGGGGCTAACACTGAAGCTTTCTTT. Translation: CASSQGAGANTEAFF.

The CDR3 region is CAWSVGQGLRREQYF. The CDR3 DNA is TGTGCCTGGAGTGTGGGGCAGGGACTACGGAGGGAGCAGTACTTC. V is TRBV30 and J is TRBJ2-7; 7 bases are shared with TRBD2. The length of the CDR3 is 15 residues. Germline CDR1 GTSNPN, CDR2 SVGIG (reference sequence). V lost 0 bases and J lost 7; bases outside the gene matches: 12.

V and J are TRBV13 and TRBJ2-3; D remains ambiguous. The CDR3 totals 15 residues. V lost 1 base, J lost 6 bases, and 14 bases lay in between. Germline values: CDR1 PRHDT, CDR2 FYEKMQ (reference sequence). The CDR3 DNA is TGTGCCAGCAGCTTAGTGACGGGCGTGCTCGATACGCAGTATTTT. Translating gives CASSLVTGVLDTQYF.

The V call is TRBV12-5, the J call TRBJ1-5; D is undetermined. V dropped 1 base and J dropped 1 base, with 2 bases sitting between them. The CDR3 totals 13 residues. Germline CDR1 is LGHNT and CDR2 is FRNRAP. The DNA for the CDR3 is TGTGCTAGTGGTTTGGACAGCAATCAGCCCCAGCATTTT. This sequence encodes CASGLDSNQPQHF.

The chain uses TRBV28 and TRBJ2-3; TRBD2 matches 10 bases. Losses at the gene ends were 4 bases for V and 4 bases for J; bases not matched to a gene: 2. Germline V gene sequence: CDR1 MDHEN, CDR2 SYDVKM. The CDR3 runs 14 residues. This CDR3 reads CASSSSGRADTQYF. Written as DNA, the CDR3 is TGTGCCAGCAGTTCCAGCGGGAGGGCAGATACGCAGTATTTT.

This clone is a singleton in its sample. The chain carries TRBV9 and TRBJ2-3, with a weak D call TRBD1 (6 bases). V lost 4 bases to trimming and J lost 6 bases, with 18 bases between them. Germline V gene data show CDR1 as SGDLS and CDR2 as YYNGEE. The CDR3 is made up of 15 amino acids. The CDR3 DNA reads as TGTGCCAGCAGCCCCCCTACAGGGATGGCGGATACGCAGTATTTT. Translated: CASSPPTGMADTQYF.

The J gene is TRBJ2-1, the V gene TRBV9; 7 bases are shared with TRBD2. The CDR3 is 14 residues long. Per the germline V gene, CDR1 is SGDLS and CDR2 is YYNGEE. After removal of 1 base from V and 8 bases from J, the junction contained 6 bases not matched to a gene. The CDR3 region has the DNA TGTGCCAGCAGCGTACTAGCGGATGGGTATGAGCAGTTCTTC. Residues: CASSVLADGYEQFF.

This chain uses TRBV19 with TRBJ2-2; TRBD2 is a possible D gene (5 bases). Trimming took 3 bases from V and 9 from J, leaving 11 bases between them. The germline CDR1 and CDR2 sequences are LNHDA and SQIVND (reference sequence). CDR3 length equals 13 residues. CDR3 amino acids: CASSIGPGRELFF. CDR3 nucleotide sequence: TGTGCCAGTAGTATCGGACCGGGGAGGGAGCTGTTTTTT.

J is TRBJ2-3 and V is TRBV7-6; TRBD2 agrees at 7 bases. The CDR3 covers 14 residues. Germline-derived CDR1 and CDR2 are SGHVS and FNYEAQ. V trimming: 3 bases; J trimming: 4 bases; junction bases outside the gene matches: 4. The CDR3 sequence is CASSFGTNSDTQYF. The CDR3, as DNA: TGTGCCAGCAGCTTTGGGACTAATTCAGATACGCAGTATTTT.